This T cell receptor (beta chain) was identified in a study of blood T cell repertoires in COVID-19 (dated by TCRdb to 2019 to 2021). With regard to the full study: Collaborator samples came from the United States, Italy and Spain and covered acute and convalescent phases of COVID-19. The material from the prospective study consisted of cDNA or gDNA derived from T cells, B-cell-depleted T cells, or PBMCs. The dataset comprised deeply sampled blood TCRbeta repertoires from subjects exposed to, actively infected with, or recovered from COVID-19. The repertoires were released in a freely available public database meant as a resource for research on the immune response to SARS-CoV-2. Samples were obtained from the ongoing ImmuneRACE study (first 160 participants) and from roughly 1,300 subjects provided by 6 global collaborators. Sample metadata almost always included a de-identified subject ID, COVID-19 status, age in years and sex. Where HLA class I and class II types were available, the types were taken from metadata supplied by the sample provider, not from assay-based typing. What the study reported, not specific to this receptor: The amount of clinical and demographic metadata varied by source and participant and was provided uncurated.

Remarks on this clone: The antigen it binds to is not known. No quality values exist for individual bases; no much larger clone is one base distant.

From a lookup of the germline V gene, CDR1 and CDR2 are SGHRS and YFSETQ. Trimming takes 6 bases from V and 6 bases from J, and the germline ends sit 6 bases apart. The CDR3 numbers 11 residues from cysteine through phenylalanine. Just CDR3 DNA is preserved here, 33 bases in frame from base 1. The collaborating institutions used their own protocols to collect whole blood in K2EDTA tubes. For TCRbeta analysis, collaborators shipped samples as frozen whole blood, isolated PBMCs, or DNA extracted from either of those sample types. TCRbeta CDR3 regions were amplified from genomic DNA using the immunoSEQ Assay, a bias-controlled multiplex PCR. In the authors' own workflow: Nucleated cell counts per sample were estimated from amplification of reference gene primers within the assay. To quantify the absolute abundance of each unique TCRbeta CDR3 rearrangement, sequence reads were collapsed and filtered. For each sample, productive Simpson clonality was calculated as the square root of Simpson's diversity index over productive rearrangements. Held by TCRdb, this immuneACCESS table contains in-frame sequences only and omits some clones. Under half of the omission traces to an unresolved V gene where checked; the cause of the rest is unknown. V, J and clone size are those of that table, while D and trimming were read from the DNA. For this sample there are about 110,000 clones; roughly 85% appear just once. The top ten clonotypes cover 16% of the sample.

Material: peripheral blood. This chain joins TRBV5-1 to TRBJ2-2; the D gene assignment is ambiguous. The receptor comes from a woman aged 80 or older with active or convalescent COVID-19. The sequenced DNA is TGCGCCAGCACCGAGTCCGGGGAGCTGTTTTTT. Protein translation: CASTESGELFF. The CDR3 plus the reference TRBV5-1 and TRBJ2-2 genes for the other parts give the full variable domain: KAGVTQTPRYLIKTRGQQVTLSCSPISGHRSVSWYQQTPGQGLQFLFEYFSETQRNKGNFPGRFSGRQFSNSRSEMNVSTLELGDSALYLCASTESGELFFGEGSRLTVL.